This is a list of T cell receptor beta chains from one sample in a study of cytomegalovirus exposure and HLA in healthy donors. Libraries were prepared by immunoSEQ multiplex PCR; TCRdb keeps only in-frame clonotypes and omits some of them. This table holds 120,000 or so clones, approximately 83% found once. Sequencing was carried out using PBMCs. The receptors were sampled from a man between 40 and 49 years old in good health and CMV-seronegative. CDR3s include the opening cysteine and the closing phenylalanine or tryptophan.

j_call v_call cdr3_aa
TRBJ2-5 TRBV11-2 CASSLVPDEGTQYF
TRBJ2-7 TRBV28 CATRGAGWYEQYF
TRBJ1-4 TRBV14 CASSQDPGTSEKLFF
TRBJ1-2 TRBV29-1 CSSAGGPNYGYTF
TRBJ2-1 TRBV18 CASSRRRESYNEQFF
TRBJ1-1 TRBV27 CASSPRQMNTEAFF
TRBJ2-5 TRBV15 CATSMDREETQYF
TRBJ2-7 TRBV15 CATSRDISSYEQYF
TRBJ1-2 TRBV6-5 CASRPDRANYGYTF
TRBJ1-4 TRBV6-5 CASLGGNEKLFF
TRBJ2-2 TRBV5-1 CASSAQGADTGELFF
TRBJ1-2 TRBV7-8 CASSQGQLNYGYTF
TRBJ2-3 TRBV5-6 CASSSLPGADTQYF
TRBJ2-4 TRBV5-1 CASSPASGKNIQYF
TRBJ1-5 TRBV2 CASREGPYSNQPQHF
TRBJ1-6 TRBV25-1 CASSAPGGYNSPLHF
TRBJ2-5 TRBV10-3 CAISKDRVGAETQYF
TRBJ1-1 TRBV5-1 CASSFQDRGKAEAFF
TRBJ2-2 TRBV19 CASGTGNGYAGELFF
TRBJ1-2 TRBV5-6 CASSFPGQVRIGYTF
TRBJ2-1 TRBV5-6 CASSSGTSGGPSYNEQFF
TRBJ2-3 TRBV28 CASTRQGASDTQYF